These 25 T cell receptor beta chains were all obtained from the same sample, sequenced in a study of blood T cells in healthy people across ages. A second PCR of 7 to 11 cycles used a sample-barcoded 5' primer and a J-beta primer mix. TCRdb re-analysed the 5' RACE reads in MiXCR, keeping a single row per CDR3 protein. Of 800,000 to 950,000 distinct CDR3 sequences in the sample, roughly 40% were seen once. The sample consisted of blood. These receptor sequences come from a man aged 18 to 29 in good health.

This clonotype has just a few counts. The CDR3 DNA reads as TGCAGTGCTAGAGGTGGGGGCGGGGGGGCGACGAATACGCAGTATTTT. Translation: CSARGGGGGATNTQYF. The rearrangement uses TRBV20-1 and TRBJ2-3; 9 bases match TRBD2. Per the germline V gene, CDR1 is DFQATT and CDR2 is SNEGSKA (reference sequence). This CDR3 spans 16 amino acids. The trim removed 1 base at V and 7 bases at J, leaving 12 bases unmatched.

This clonotype was picked up a small number of times. V and J are TRBV7-2 and TRBJ1-6; D is unclear. The CDR3 consists of 16 residues. Germline assignment: CDR1 SGHTA and CDR2 FQGNSA. V was pared by 0 bases and J by 8 bases, with 14 bases between. The CDR3 spells CASSLAGRLMDSPLHF. The DNA of the CDR3 is TGTGCCAGCAGCTTAGCAGGGCGTTTGATGGATTCACCCCTCCACTTT. The full variable domain, its missing parts supplied by reference TRBV7-2 and TRBJ1-6, is GAGVSQSPSNKVTEKGKDVELRCDPISGHTALYWYRQSLGQGLEFLIYFQGNSAPDKSGLPSDRFSAERTGGSVSTLTIQRTQQEDSAVYLCASSLAGRLMDSPLHFGNGTRLTVT.

V is TRBV7-9 and J is TRBJ2-7; D uncertain. With 5 bases removed from V and 3 bases from J, the gap between germline ends came to 23 bases. The CDR3 is made up of 17 amino acids. Germline CDR1 SEHNR, CDR2 FQNEAQ (reference sequence). CDR3 coding DNA: TGTGCCAGCAGCGTTTCATTTTCATATCCTGACCTCTACGAGCAGTACTTC. Amino acids: CASSVSFSYPDLYEQYF.

On this clonotype: Mismatch with germline at one junction end may stem from a read error. The chain links TRBV12-3 or TRBV12-4 to TRBJ2-5, with 15 bases lining up with TRBD2. The CDR3 has 20 residues. Here the CDR3 reads CTSSLGVGLAGGRNQETQYF. CDR3 DNA: TGTACCAGCAGTTTAGGGGTGGGACTAGCGGGGGGCCGCAACCAAGAGACCCAGTACTTC.

This clonotype has only one observation. A much larger clone lies one base from this, so it may be a read error. This chain links TRBV12-3 or TRBV12-4 with TRBJ2-3; D may be TRBD1 (5 bases). The CDR3 is made up of 16 amino acids. Trimming stripped 5 bases from V and 2 bases from J, with 17 bases between. CDR3 coding DNA: TGTGCCAGCAGTCCCTCAGGGCTTATAACCACAGATACGCAGTATTTT. It translates to CASSPSGLITTDTQYF.

The chain links TRBV20-1 to TRBJ2-7; D unresolved. The germline CDR1 and CDR2 sequences are DFQATT and SNEGSKA (reference sequence). This CDR3 spans 12 amino acids. With 0 bases removed from V and 6 bases from J, the gap between germline ends came to 9 bases. CDR3 sequence (DNA): TGCAGTGCTAGAGACTCGGTACGCGAGCAGTACTTC. Its protein product is CSARDSVREQYF.

This clonotype was seen once. The genes are TRBV7-8 and TRBJ2-2; D is unclear. There are 16 residues in the CDR3. Germline CDR1 and CDR2: SGHVS and FQNEAQ. Trimming took off 5 bases at V and 2 bases at J, with 15 bases between the two ends. The CDR3 reads CASSRSRTFNTGELFF. For the CDR3, the DNA is TGTGCCAGCAGCCGGAGTAGGACCTTTAACACCGGGGAGCTGTTTTTT.

The chain combines TRBV6-2 or TRBV6-3 with TRBJ2-5, with a tentative D call TRBD1 (6 bases). Trimming took 0 bases from V and 5 from J, leaving 13 bases between them. The CDR3 consists of 15 residues. Germline V lookup: CDR1 MNHEY, CDR2 SVGEGT. CDR3 sequence: CASSYSEDRGETQYF. CDR3 sequence (DNA): TGTGCCAGCAGTTACTCAGAGGACAGAGGGGAGACCCAGTACTTC.

The V gene is TRBV7-2, the J gene TRBJ1-1; D remains ambiguous. Germline V gene data show CDR1 as SGHTA and CDR2 as FQGNSA. The V and J ends lost 4 bases and 5 bases respectively, with 11 bases between them. This CDR3 comprises 13 residues. CDR3 region: CASSSSVWTEAFF. The CDR3 nucleotides read TGTGCCAGCAGCTCATCGGTTTGGACTGAAGCTTTCTTT.

The J gene is TRBJ2-5, the V gene TRBV6-6; no reliable D call. This CDR3 comprises 12 residues. Trimming shortened V by 0 bases and J by 5 bases, and 4 bases separated the two germline ends. The germline CDR1 and CDR2 sequences are MNHNY and SVGAGI (reference sequence). The CDR3, as DNA: TGTGCCAGCAGTTACTCTTGGGAGACCCAGTACTTC. Its translation: CASSYSWETQYF.

This chain uses TRBV10-3 with TRBJ2-7; the D call may be TRBD1 or TRBD2 (6 bases each). CDR3 size: 14 residues. The ends were cut back, 2 bases at V and 2 bases at J, with 10 bases in the middle. Germline lookup yields CDR1 ENHRY and CDR2 SYGVKD. CDR3 region: CAISEDRRAYEQYF. The CDR3 DNA is TGTGCCATCAGTGAGGACAGGAGGGCCTACGAGCAGTACTTC.

V and J are TRBV4-3 and TRBJ2-1, with D hard to call. The end of the DNA is better explained by TRBJ2-7, so the J call may be wrong. This CDR3 region has 14 residues. CDR1 and CDR2 (germline): LGHNA, YSLEER. In nucleotides, the CDR3 is TGCGCCAGCAGCCAAGATCTGTCCTACAATGAGCAGTACTTC. Protein product: CASSQDLSYNEQYF.

This clonotype was recorded at least ten times. The chain joins TRBV12-3 or TRBV12-4 to TRBJ1-2; TRBD1 matches 9 bases. CDR3 size: 13 residues. The V and J ends lost 3 bases and 8 bases, in that order; junction bases with no gene match: 4. The DNA of the CDR3 is TGTGCCAGCAGTTTGGACAGGGGATCCGGCTACACCTTC. It translates to CASSLDRGSGYTF.

Of note for this clonotype: A read error may produce the germline difference seen at one junction end. The V gene is TRBV2, the J gene TRBJ2-7; 13 nucleotides align to TRBD2. CDR1 SNHLY and CDR2 FYNNEI come from the germline V gene. The CDR3 is 15 amino acids. The CDR3 nucleotides are TGTGTCAGCAGTGTCGGGACTAGCGGGGTCTACGAGCAGTACTTC. Its protein is CVSSVGTSGVYEQYF.

V is TRBV6-5 and J is TRBJ1-4; no reliable D call. CDR3 size: 15 residues. The germline V gene has CDR1 MNHEY and CDR2 SVGAGI. V lost 5 bases, J lost 3 bases, and 13 bases lay in between. The CDR3 loop is CASSPLPYANEKLFF. The CDR3 coding sequence is TGTGCCAGCAGTCCCCTTCCGTACGCTAATGAAAAACTGTTTTTT.

This chain uses TRBV4-1 with TRBJ2-2; no definite D call. Trimming removed 4 bases at V and 4 bases at J, with 7 bases between. In germline, CDR1 is MGHRA, CDR2 YSYEKL. The length of the CDR3 is 13 residues. The DNA for the CDR3 is TGCGCCAGCAGCCTAGGACCCACCGGGGAGCTGTTTTTT. It encodes CASSLGPTGELFF.

The table lists this clonotype with a few counts. The chain recombines TRBV25-1 with TRBJ2-3; the D is unclear. Trimming took off 3 bases at V and 2 bases at J, with 6 bases between the two ends. Germline CDR1 reads MGHDK; CDR2 reads SYGVNS. This CDR3 contains 13 residues. CDR3 protein: CASSEWSTDTQYF. In DNA form, the CDR3 reads TGTGCCAGCAGTGAGTGGTCCACAGATACGCAGTATTTT.

A few counts support this clonotype. This rearrangement joins TRBV20-1 to TRBJ2-5, with a tentative D call TRBD2 (6 bases). Trimming removed 2 bases from V and 4 bases from J, with 17 bases in between. The germline V gene encodes CDR1 DFQATT and CDR2 SNEGSKA (reference sequence). CDR3 length: 15 amino acids. CDR3 nucleotides: TGCAGTGCTAGATCCGCGGAGGGTGAGGGAGAGACCCAGTACTTC. This codes for CSARSAEGEGETQYF.

The chain combines TRBV5-5 with TRBJ1-1; TRBD1 matches at 9 bases. The junction had 5 bases not matched to a gene; V was cut back by 2 bases and J by 0 bases. CDR1 and CDR2 (germline): SGHKS, YYEKEE (reference sequence). The CDR3 runs to 16 residues. For the CDR3, the DNA is TGTGCCAGCAGCTTCGGACAGGGGATTATGAACACTGAAGCTTTCTTT. Its protein is CASSFGQGIMNTEAFF.

The rearrangement joins TRBV16 to TRBJ1-5; D is possibly TRBD1 (6 bases). The CDR3 spans 16 residues. Germline V CDR1 and CDR2: KGHSY, FQNENV. Trimming shortened V by 4 bases and J by 2 bases, and 15 bases separated the two germline ends. CDR3 coding DNA: TGTGCCAGCAGCCCGTCACCCAGGGGTGGCAATCAGCCCCAGCATTTT. It specifies CASSPSPRGGNQPQHF.

The chain couples TRBV20-1 to TRBJ2-7, with 8 bases fitting TRBD1. The DNA end lines up better with TRBJ2-5; the J call may be wrong. The CDR3 has 15 amino acids. Germline CDR1 and CDR2: DFQATT and SNEGSKA (reference sequence). CDR3 amino acids: CSPRGVRGPHWTQYF. The DNA for the CDR3 is TGCAGCCCTAGGGGGGTCAGGGGGCCCCACTGGACCCAGTACTTC.

In this sample, this clonotype turned up a few times. The chain uses TRBV7-6 and TRBJ2-1, with TRBD2 identical over 12 bases. CDR1 and CDR2 (germline): SGHVS, FNYEAQ. The CDR3 sequence is 16 residues long. V lost 5 bases to trimming and J lost 3 bases; unmatched junction nucleotides: 5. The CDR3 nucleotides are TGTGCCAGCAGCCCGACGACTAGCGGGGGCTACAATGAGCAGTTCTTC. It specifies CASSPTTSGGYNEQFF.

V and J are TRBV13 and TRBJ1-4; D unresolved. Trimming removed 3 bases from V and 7 bases from J, with 9 bases in between. The CDR3 has 13 amino acids. Per the germline V gene, CDR1 is PRHDT and CDR2 is FYEKMQ (reference sequence). In DNA form, the CDR3 reads TGTGCCAGCAGCTTCCGCGGAGGTGAAAAACTGTTTTTT. It yields the protein CASSFRGGEKLFF.

The chain recombines TRBV27 with TRBJ1-1; perhaps TRBD1 as D (6 bases). The V gene lost 4 bases and the J gene lost 4 bases, with 13 bases spanning the gap. The CDR3 runs 14 residues. Germline V gene sequence: CDR1 MNHEY, CDR2 SMNVEV (reference sequence). The CDR3 region has the DNA TGTGCCAGCAGTTCCCGGGGGGCAGTCACTGAAGCTTTCTTT. It is translated as CASSSRGAVTEAFF.

The rearrangement uses TRBV4-1 and TRBJ1-1; D unresolved. The CDR3 sequence is 16 residues long. The germline V gene encodes CDR1 MGHRA and CDR2 YSYEKL. With 1 base removed from V and 2 bases from J, the gap between germline ends came to 14 bases. DNA of the CDR3: TGCGCCAGCAGCCAAGTAATAACTGGGATAAACACTGAAGCTTTCTTT. It codes for CASSQVITGINTEAFF.